In its sample, the clone carrying this T cell receptor (beta chain) was seen once. Its target is unknown. The data stem from a study of cytomegalovirus exposure and HLA in healthy donors. Study overall: For the roughly 400 genotyped donors, 65% to 90% fell within the Caucasian-associated ancestry cluster.

Healthy bone marrow donors formed the donor group. Findings and limits, study-wide: Cytomegalovirus-associated TCR beta chains were listed, numbering 164.

Trimming pared 4 bases from V and 0 bases from J, leaving 11 bases between. This CDR3 is 14 amino acids long. CDR1 GTSNPN and CDR2 SVGIG come from the germline V gene (reference sequence). In the PCR, 60 Vbeta and 13 Jbeta primers were used. Here immunoSEQ multiplex PCR was the method, and the copy in TCRdb shows in-frame clones only, minus some. Here the sample spans 100,000 to 150,000 clones, 70% to 80% being singletons. Sequencing used PBMCs. This receptor was identified in a man between 35 and 55 years old in good health and CMV-seronegative. The V and J genes are TRBV30 and TRBJ2-3, with D perhaps matching TRBD1 (7 bases). CDR3 region: CAWTAGGSTDTQYF. CDR3 sequence (DNA): TGTGCCTGGACTGCAGGGGGGAGCACAGATACGCAGTATTTT.